This TCR beta chain was captured in a study of T-cell memory formation after mild COVID-19. For the study at large: In these data, TCR clusters were largely donor specific. Regarding the study as a whole: The finding that pre-infection memory included some responding clones suggested that cross-reactive memory joined.

About this clonotype itself: Its specificity is not known.

The CDR3 covers 14 residues. Germline V gene sequence: CDR1 MNHEY, CDR2 SMNVEV (reference sequence). V lost 5 bases, J lost 5 bases, and 7 bases stayed unmatched. TCRdb re-derived calls from the 5' RACE reads in MiXCR, one entry per CDR3 protein. The profile covers 350,000 to 400,000 distinct CDR3 sequences, with 21% appearing a single time and around 12% taken by the ten largest. This sequence joins TRBV27 and TRBJ2-5, with 8 bases aligning to TRBD1. The TCR sequence derives from an adult woman who had mild COVID-19 (a few samples of this study predate the infection). Cell type and time point are not known. The sample consisted of PBMCs or a T cell subset sorted from them (not recorded which). The CDR3 region is CASSPDRGWETQYF. As DNA, the CDR3 is TGTGCCAGCAGTCCAGACAGGGGTTGGGAGACCCAGTACTTC.